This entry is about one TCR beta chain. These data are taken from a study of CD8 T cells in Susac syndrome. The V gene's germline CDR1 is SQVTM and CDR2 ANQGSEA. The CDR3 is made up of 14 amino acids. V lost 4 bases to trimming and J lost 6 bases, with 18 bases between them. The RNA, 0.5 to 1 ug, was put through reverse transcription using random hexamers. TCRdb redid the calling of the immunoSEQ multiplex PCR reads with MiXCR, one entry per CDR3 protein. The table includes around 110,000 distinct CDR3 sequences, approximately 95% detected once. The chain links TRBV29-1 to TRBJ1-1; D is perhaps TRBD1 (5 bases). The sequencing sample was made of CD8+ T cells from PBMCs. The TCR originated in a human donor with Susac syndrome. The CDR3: CSVGVPQQTAEAFF. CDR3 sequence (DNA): TGCAGCGTTGGGGTACCCCAACAGACAGCTGAAGCTTTCTTT.